The present T cell receptor (beta chain) was sequenced within a study of T cells in Graves' hyperthyroidism and ophthalmopathy. RNA transcripts gave rise to amplified TCR beta CDR3 regions. A set of HTBI primers served as the primers for a first-round RT-PCR of the TCR CDR3. TCRdb processed the multiplex PCR reads anew with MiXCR; each CDR3 protein has one entry. The data show around 350,000 distinct CDR3 sequences, more than 14% seen once. The CDR3 is 12 amino acids. Germline V gene sequence: CDR1 MNHNS, CDR2 SASEGT. This clonotype was seen ten or more times. This sequence was found in a woman aged 25-40 years with Graves' ophthalmopathy. The sequencing input was blood. The rearrangement joins TRBV6-1 to TRBJ1-5; D unresolved. CDR3 sequence: CAEGSSNQPQHF. The DNA of the CDR3 is TGTGCTGAGGGCAGTAGCAATCAGCCCCAGCATTTT.